This T cell receptor (beta chain) was obtained from a study of T-cell reconstitution after alpha-beta-depleted transplantation in children. Notes on the study in general: One year after transplant, T-cell counts and diversity came mostly from newly produced T cells. Reports say that about two months after transplant, the alpha-beta T cells came out of several hundred graft clones that had expanded.

V was trimmed by 6 bases and J by 0 bases, leaving 12 bases between them. CDR3 length: 14 residues. Germline CDR1 reads SNHLY; CDR2 reads FYNNEI. Concerning this clonotype itself: The antigen is undetermined.

Unique molecular identifiers were incorporated when the TCRbeta library was constructed. MiXCR, applied by TCRdb to the PCR reads, yields one record per CDR3 protein. The table lists about 1,000,000 distinct CDR3 sequences, about 30% of them singletons. The material was PBMCs, mostly from graft donor cells, obtained 360 days after TCRalphabeta/CD19-depleted stem cell transplant. The rearrangement joins TRBV2 to TRBJ2-7; TRBD1 is a possible D gene (5 bases). This TCR derives from a boy in the first two years of life who had a stem cell transplant for SCID, so the T cells may come from the graft donor. CDR3 residues: CASRLRQISYEQYF. The CDR3 DNA follows: TGTGCCAGCAGGCTCCGACAGATCTCCTACGAGCAGTACTTC.